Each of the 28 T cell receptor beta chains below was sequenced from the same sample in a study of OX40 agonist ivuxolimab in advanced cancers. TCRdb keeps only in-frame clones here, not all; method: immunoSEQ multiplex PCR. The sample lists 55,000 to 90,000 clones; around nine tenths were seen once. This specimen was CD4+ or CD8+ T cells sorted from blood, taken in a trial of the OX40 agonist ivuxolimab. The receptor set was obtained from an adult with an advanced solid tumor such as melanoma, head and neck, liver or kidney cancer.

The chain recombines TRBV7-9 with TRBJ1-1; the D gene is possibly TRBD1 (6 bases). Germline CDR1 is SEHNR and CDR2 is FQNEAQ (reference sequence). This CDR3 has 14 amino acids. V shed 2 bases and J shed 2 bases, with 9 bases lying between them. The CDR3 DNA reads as TGTGCCAGCAGCTTATTTGGGGGCAACACTGAAGCTTTCTTT. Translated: CASSLFGGNTEAFF.

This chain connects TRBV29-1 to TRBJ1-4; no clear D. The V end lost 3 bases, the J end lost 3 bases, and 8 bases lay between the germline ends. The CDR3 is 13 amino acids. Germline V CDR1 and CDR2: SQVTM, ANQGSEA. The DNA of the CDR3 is TGCAGCGTTGATTCTGGGGCTAATGAAAAACTGTTTTTT. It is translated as CSVDSGANEKLFF.

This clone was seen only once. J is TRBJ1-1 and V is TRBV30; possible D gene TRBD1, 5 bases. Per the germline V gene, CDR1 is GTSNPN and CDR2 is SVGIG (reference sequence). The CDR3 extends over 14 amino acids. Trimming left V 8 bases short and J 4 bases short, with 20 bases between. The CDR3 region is CAIREPTGGTEAFF. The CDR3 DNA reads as TGTGCCATAAGGGAGCCGACCGGGGGCACTGAAGCTTTCTTT.

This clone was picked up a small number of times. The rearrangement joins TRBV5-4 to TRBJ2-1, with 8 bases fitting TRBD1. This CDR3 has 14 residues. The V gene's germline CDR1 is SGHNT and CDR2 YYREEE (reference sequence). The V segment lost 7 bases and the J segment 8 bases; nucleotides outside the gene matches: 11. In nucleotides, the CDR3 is TGTGCCAGCGGAGACAGGGGTAGTTTCGATGAGCAGTTCTTC. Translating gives CASGDRGSFDEQFF.

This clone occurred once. The CDR3 sequence: CAWRLGEATGNTIYF. The CDR3 DNA sequence: TGTGCCTGGAGACTAGGGGAGGCTACTGGAAACACCATATATTTT. The V gene is TRBV30, the J gene TRBJ1-3; maybe TRBD1 (5 bases). Germline CDR1 GTSNPN, CDR2 SVGIG (reference sequence). The CDR3 is 15 residues long. Trimming took 3 bases from V and 2 from J, leaving 14 bases between them.

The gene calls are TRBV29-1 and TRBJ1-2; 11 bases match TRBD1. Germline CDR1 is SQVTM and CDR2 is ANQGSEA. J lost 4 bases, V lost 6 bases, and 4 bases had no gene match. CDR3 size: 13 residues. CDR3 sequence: CSVHGTGGYGYTF. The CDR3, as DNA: TGCAGCGTGCACGGGACAGGGGGCTATGGCTACACCTTC.

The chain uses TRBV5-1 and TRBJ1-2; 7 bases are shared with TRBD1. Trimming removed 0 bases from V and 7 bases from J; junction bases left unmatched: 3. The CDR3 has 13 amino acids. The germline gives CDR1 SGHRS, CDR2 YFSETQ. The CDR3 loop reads CASSLDRGRGYTF. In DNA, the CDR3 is TGCGCCAGCAGCTTGGACAGGGGACGTGGCTACACCTTC.

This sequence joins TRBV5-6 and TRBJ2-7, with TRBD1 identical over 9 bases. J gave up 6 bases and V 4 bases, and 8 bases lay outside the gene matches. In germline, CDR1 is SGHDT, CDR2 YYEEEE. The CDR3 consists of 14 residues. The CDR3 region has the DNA TGTGCCAGCAGCCCCGGGACAGGGACGGGCGAGCAGTACTTC. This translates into CASSPGTGTGEQYF.

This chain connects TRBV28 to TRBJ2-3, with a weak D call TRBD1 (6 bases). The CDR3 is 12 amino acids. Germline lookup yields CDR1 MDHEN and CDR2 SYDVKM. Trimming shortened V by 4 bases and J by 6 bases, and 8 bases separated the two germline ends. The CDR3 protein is CASSYRADTQYF. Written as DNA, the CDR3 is TGTGCCAGCAGTTACAGGGCGGATACGCAGTATTTT.

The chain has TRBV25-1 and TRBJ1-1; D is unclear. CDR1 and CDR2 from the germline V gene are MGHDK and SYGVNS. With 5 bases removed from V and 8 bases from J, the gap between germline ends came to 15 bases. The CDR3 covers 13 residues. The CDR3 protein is CASSTLSAREAFF. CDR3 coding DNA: TGTGCCAGCAGTACCCTCTCGGCCAGGGAAGCTTTCTTT.

The CDR3 region has the DNA TGTGCCAGCAGTGTCCAGCGAAACTATGGCTACACCTTC. This translates into CASSVQRNYGYTF. The chain is built from TRBV6-1 and TRBJ1-2; D gene uncertain. The ends were cut back, 4 bases at V and 2 bases at J, with 8 bases in the middle. The CDR3 is 13 residues long. The germline V gene encodes CDR1 MNHNS and CDR2 SASEGT.

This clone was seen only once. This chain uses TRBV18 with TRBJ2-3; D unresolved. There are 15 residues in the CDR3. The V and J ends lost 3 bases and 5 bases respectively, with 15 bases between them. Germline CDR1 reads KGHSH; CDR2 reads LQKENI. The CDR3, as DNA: TGTGCCAGCTCACCCAGCCTTCTCGACGGAGATACGCAGTATTTT. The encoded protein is CASSPSLLDGDTQYF.

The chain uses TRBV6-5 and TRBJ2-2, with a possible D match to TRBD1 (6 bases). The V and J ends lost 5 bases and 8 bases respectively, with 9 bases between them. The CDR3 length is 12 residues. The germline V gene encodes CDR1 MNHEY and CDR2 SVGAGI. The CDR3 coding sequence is TGTGCCAGCAGTAGGACAGTAGGGGAGCTGTTTTTT. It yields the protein CASSRTVGELFF.

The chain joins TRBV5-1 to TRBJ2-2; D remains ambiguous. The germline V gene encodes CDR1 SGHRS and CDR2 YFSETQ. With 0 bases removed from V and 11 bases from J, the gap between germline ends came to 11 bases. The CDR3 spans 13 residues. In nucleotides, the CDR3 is TGCGCCAGCAGCTTGGGTACCGCTAACGAGCTGTTTTTT. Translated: CASSLGTANELFF.

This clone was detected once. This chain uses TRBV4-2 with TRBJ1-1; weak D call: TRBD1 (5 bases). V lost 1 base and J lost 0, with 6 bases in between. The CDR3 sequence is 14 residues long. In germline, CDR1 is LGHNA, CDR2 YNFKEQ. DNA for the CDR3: TGTGCCAGCAGCCAAGTAGGGGTGAACACTGAAGCTTTCTTT. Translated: CASSQVGVNTEAFF.

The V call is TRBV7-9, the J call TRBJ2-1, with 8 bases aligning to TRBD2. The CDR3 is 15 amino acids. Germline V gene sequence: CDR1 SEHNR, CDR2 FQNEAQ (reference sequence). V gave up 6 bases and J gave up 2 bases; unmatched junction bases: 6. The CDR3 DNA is TGTGCCAGCAGTCCAGAGCGGGAGCCCTACAATGAGCAGTTCTTC. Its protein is CASSPEREPYNEQFF.

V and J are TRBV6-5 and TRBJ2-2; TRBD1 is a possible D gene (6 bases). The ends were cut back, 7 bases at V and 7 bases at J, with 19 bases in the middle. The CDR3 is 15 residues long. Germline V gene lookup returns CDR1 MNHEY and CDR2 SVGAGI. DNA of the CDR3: TGTGCCAGCATTGGTGGGAATGGGGACAACGGGGAGCTGTTTTTT. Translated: CASIGGNGDNGELFF.

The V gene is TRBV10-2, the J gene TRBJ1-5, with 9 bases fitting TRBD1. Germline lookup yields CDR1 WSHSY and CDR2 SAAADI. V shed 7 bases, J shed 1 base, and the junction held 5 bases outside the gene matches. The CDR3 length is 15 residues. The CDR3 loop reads CASTDRGASNQPQHF. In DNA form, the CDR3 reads TGCGCCAGCACGGACAGGGGAGCCAGCAATCAGCCCCAGCATTTT.

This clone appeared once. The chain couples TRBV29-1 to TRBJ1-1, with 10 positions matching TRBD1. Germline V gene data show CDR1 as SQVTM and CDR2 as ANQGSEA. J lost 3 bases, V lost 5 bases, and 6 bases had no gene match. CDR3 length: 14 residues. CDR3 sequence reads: CSVMTGGMYTEAFF. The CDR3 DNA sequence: TGCAGCGTTATGACAGGGGGCATGTACACTGAAGCTTTCTTT.

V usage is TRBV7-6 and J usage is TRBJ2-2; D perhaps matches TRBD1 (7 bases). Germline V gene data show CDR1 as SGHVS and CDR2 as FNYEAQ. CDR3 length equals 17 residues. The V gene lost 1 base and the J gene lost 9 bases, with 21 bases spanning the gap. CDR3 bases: TGTGCCAGCAGCTTAGACCCGACCAGGGGGGCGCTCCGGGAGCTGTTTTTT. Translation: CASSLDPTRGALRELFF. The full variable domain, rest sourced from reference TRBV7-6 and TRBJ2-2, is GAGVSQSPRYKVTKRGQDVALRCDPISGHVSLYWYRQALGQGPEFLTYFNYEAQQDKSGLPNDRFSAERPEGSISTLTIQRTEQRDSAMYRCASSLDPTRGALRELFFGEGSRLTVL.

This CDR3 is CASSLEGQGWQPQHF. The CDR3 bases are TGTGCCAGCAGCTTAGAAGGACAGGGCTGGCAGCCCCAGCATTTT. The chain has TRBV7-8 and TRBJ1-5; 8 bases are shared with TRBD1. Germline trimming cut 1 base from V and 7 bases from J; bases unmatched to any gene: 6. The length of the CDR3 is 15 residues. CDR1 and CDR2 from the germline V gene are SGHVS and FQNEAQ.

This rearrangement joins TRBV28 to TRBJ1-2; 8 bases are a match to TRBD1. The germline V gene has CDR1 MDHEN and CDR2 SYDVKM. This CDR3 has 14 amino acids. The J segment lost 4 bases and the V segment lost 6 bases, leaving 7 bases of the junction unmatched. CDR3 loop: CASSAGGVPYGYTF. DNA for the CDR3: TGTGCCAGCAGCGCAGGGGGCGTTCCCTATGGCTACACCTTC.

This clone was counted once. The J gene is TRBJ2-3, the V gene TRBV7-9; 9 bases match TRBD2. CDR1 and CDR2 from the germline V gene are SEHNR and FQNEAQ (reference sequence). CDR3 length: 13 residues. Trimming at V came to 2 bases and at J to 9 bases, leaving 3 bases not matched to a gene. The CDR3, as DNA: TGTGCCAGCAGCTTATCTCTAGCGGGGACGCAGTATTTT. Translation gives CASSLSLAGTQYF. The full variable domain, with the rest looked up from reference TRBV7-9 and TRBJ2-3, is DTGVSQNPRHKITKRGQNVTFRCDPISEHNRLYWYRQTLGQGPEFLTYFQNEAQLEKSRLLSDRFSAERPKGSFSTLEIQRTEQGDSAMYLCASSLSLAGTQYFGPGTRLTVL.

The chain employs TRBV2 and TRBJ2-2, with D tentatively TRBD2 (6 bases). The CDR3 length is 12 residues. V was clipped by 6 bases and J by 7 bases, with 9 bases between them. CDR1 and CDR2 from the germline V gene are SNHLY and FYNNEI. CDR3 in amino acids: CASRMTSGELFF. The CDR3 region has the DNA TGTGCCAGCAGAATGACTAGCGGGGAGCTGTTTTTT.

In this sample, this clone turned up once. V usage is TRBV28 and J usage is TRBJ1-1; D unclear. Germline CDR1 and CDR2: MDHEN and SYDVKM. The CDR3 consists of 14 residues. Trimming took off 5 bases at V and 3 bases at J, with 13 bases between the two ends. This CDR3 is CASSPPLGYTEAFF. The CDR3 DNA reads TGTGCCAGCAGTCCCCCTTTGGGATACACTGAAGCTTTCTTT.

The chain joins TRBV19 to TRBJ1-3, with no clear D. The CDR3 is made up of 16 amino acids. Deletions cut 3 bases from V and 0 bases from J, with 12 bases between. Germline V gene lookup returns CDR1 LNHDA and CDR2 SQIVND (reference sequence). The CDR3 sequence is CASSMASYFSGNTIYF. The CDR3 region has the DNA TGTGCCAGTAGTATGGCCAGCTACTTCTCTGGAAACACCATATATTTT.

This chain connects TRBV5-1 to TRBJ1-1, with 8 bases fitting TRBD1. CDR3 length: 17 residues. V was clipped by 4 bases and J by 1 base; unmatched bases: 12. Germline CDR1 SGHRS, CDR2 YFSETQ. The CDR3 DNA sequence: TGCGCCAGCAGCACCCCTCCCGGGACAGGTCCGAACACTGAAGCTTTCTTT. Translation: CASSTPPGTGPNTEAFF.

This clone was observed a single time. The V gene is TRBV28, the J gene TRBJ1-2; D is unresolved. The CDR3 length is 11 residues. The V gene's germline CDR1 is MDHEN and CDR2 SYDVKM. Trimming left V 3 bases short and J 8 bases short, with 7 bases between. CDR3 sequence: CASSFAGGYTF. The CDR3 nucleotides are TGTGCCAGCAGTTTTGCGGGGGGCTACACCTTC.